These 18 T cell receptor beta chains were all obtained from the same sample, sequenced in a study of glioma-infiltrating T cells. TCR alpha and beta CDR3 regions were amplified from RNA using iRepertoire nested multiplex PCR. TCRdb re-called the multiplex PCR reads through MiXCR, storing one row per CDR3 protein. The sample carries around 190,000 distinct CDR3 sequences, 43% recorded once. Input material: glioma tissue, nonneoplastic brain tissue, or PBMCs (not recorded which). The source is a human donor with low-grade glioma or glioblastoma, undergoing nonglioma brain surgery, or in good health (not recorded which).

This clonotype occurred many times. The J gene is TRBJ2-5, the V gene TRBV7-9; no clear D. Per the germline V gene, CDR1 is SEHNR and CDR2 is FQNEAQ (reference sequence). Trimming took off 5 bases at V and 5 bases at J, with 18 bases between the two ends. The CDR3 covers 15 residues. The CDR3 nucleotides are TGTGCCAGCAGCGATGGCGGCCTAATGATGGAGACCCAGTACTTC. As protein: CASSDGGLMMETQYF.

The chain uses TRBV19 and TRBJ2-5; 9 positions match TRBD1. This CDR3 has 13 residues. The ends lost 9 bases at V and 2 bases at J; junction bases unmatched: 4. Looked up from germline, CDR1 is LNHDA and CDR2 is SQIVND (reference sequence). CDR3 nucleotides: TGTGCCAGCTCCGGGACAGGGCAAGAGACCCAGTACTTC. Translated, it gives CASSGTGQETQYF.

Many counts were recorded for this clonotype. V gene TRBV20-1 combines with J gene TRBJ1-1; 9 bases fit TRBD1. Germline V gives CDR1 DFQATT, CDR2 SNEGSKA (reference sequence). J gave up 4 bases and V 3 bases, and 9 bases lay outside the gene matches. The CDR3 is 15 residues long. The CDR3 region has the DNA TGCAGTGCTAGTGGGACAGGGTTATCGAGCACTGAAGCTTTCTTT. Protein: CSASGTGLSSTEAFF.

The gene calls are TRBV5-1 and TRBJ1-1; 7 bases are a match to TRBD1. The CDR3 spans 14 residues. Trimming took 4 bases from V and 2 from J; bases not matched to a gene: 5. CDR1 and CDR2 (germline): SGHRS, YFSETQ. CDR3 in amino acids: CASSRGTANTEAFF. Written as DNA, the CDR3 is TGCGCCAGCAGCCGAGGGACAGCCAACACTGAAGCTTTCTTT. The full variable domain, its missing parts supplied by reference TRBV5-1 and TRBJ1-1, is KAGVTQTPRYLIKTRGQQVTLSCSPISGHRSVSWYQQTPGQGLQFLFEYFSETQRNKGNFPGRFSGRQFSNSRSEMNVSTLELGDSALYLCASSRGTANTEAFFGQGTRLTVV.

This clonotype was seen many times. The V and J genes are TRBV27 and TRBJ2-5; 10 positions match TRBD2. Unmatched junction bases numbered 2, after V lost 3 bases and J lost 1 base. In germline, CDR1 is MNHEY, CDR2 SMNVEV (reference sequence). The CDR3 covers 15 residues. The CDR3 reads CASSLTSGFQETQYF. The CDR3 nucleotides read TGTGCCAGCAGTTTGACTAGCGGGTTCCAAGAGACCCAGTACTTC.

A single count supports this clonotype. Possible read error: a much larger clone is one base away. The chain combines TRBV28 with TRBJ2-1; 10 bases map to TRBD2. From germline, CDR1 is MDHEN and CDR2 SYDVKM. The junction had 12 bases not matched to a gene; V was cut back by 8 bases and J by 8 bases. CDR3 length equals 15 residues. The CDR3 reads CASVPSGRDVDEQFF. The DNA of the CDR3 is TGTGCCAGCGTCCCTAGCGGGAGAGATGTCGATGAGCAGTTCTTC.

This clonotype was counted at least ten times. The rearrangement joins TRBV19 to TRBJ1-2; D unresolved. The ends were cut back, 8 bases at V and 0 bases at J, with 10 bases in the middle. CDR1 LNHDA and CDR2 SQIVND come from the germline V gene (reference sequence). The CDR3 length is 13 residues. As DNA, the CDR3 is TGTGCCAGTGAGACTCATCCTAACTATGGCTACACCTTC. Protein product: CASETHPNYGYTF.

Only a few counts were recorded for this clonotype. V and J are TRBV11-2 and TRBJ1-3; D ambiguous. V dropped 5 bases and J dropped 5 bases, with 7 bases sitting between them. The CDR3 runs to 12 residues. Germline V gene data show CDR1 as SGHAT and CDR2 as FQNNGV. The CDR3 protein is CASSQPRNTIYF. The CDR3 bases are TGTGCCAGCAGCCAGCCGCGAAACACCATATATTTT.

The chain combines TRBV4-1 with TRBJ2-2; D perhaps matches TRBD1 (5 bases). In germline, CDR1 is MGHRA, CDR2 YSYEKL. This CDR3 has 17 amino acids. Between the trimmed V and J ends, which lost 1 base and 2 bases, there was a span of 14 bases. The CDR3 here is CASSQGGLPPNTGELFF. Here the CDR3 DNA reads TGCGCCAGCAGCCAAGGGGGCCTCCCCCCCAACACCGGGGAGCTGTTTTTT.

Of note for this clonotype: This may arise from a read error, as a much more abundant clone is one base away. This chain connects TRBV2 to TRBJ2-3; possible D gene TRBD1, 5 bases. The germline gives CDR1 SNHLY, CDR2 FYNNEI. Between the trimmed V and J ends, which lost 4 bases and 4 bases, there was a span of 12 bases. The CDR3 length is 14 residues. CDR3 in DNA: TGTGCCAGCAGTGCAGAGTGGGGCGCAGATACGCAGTATTTT. Residues: CASSAEWGADTQYF.

With respect to this clonotype: This may be a read error, as it is one base from a much larger clone. The DNA for the CDR3 is TGTGCCTGCACCCTACAGGCCCCCCACTACAATGAGCAGTTCTTC. This translates into CACTLQAPHYNEQFF. The rearrangement uses TRBV28 and TRBJ2-1; D is perhaps TRBD1 (5 bases). The length of the CDR3 is 15 residues. CDR1 is MDHEN and CDR2 is SYDVKM in the germline V gene. The V and J ends lost 11 bases and 3 bases respectively, with 20 bases between them.

In regard to this clonotype: This sequence may be a read error, since a much larger clone differs from it by one base. The chain carries TRBV19 and TRBJ2-1, with 13 bases matching TRBD2. This CDR3 spans 16 amino acids. Germline lookup yields CDR1 LNHDA and CDR2 SQIVND (reference sequence). This CDR3 reads CASSIKLAGGYNEKFF. The CDR3 DNA reads as TGTGCCAGTAGTATTAAACTAGCGGGAGGGTACAATGAGAAGTTCTTC. Using reference TRBV19 and TRBJ2-1 for the parts outside the CDR3, the full variable domain is DGGITQSPKYLFRKEGQNVTLSCEQNLNHDAMYWYRQDPGQGLRLIYYSQIVNDFQKGDIAEGYSVSREKKESFPLTVTSAQKNPTAFYLCASSIKLAGGYNEKFFGPGTRLTVL.

This clonotype has ten or more counts. The chain recombines TRBV28 with TRBJ1-2; D is unclear. Germline lookup yields CDR1 MDHEN and CDR2 SYDVKM. V lost 1 base to trimming and J lost 5 bases, with 14 bases between them. This CDR3 region has 15 residues. This CDR3 is CASSLSRRPPYGYTF. The CDR3 nucleotides read TGTGCCAGCAGTTTATCGCGGAGGCCCCCGTATGGCTACACCTTC.

Comments on this clonotype: Being one base from a much bigger clone, this may be a read error. V usage is TRBV20-1 and J usage is TRBJ1-2, with D possibly being TRBD1 (6 bases). This CDR3 is built from 16 residues. In germline, CDR1 is DFQATT, CDR2 SNEGSKA (reference sequence). Trimming pared 4 bases from V and 1 base from J, leaving 19 bases between. Written as DNA, the CDR3 is TGCAGTGCTATATGGGGAGGGACACTGATTAACTATGGCTACACCTTC. As protein: CSAIWGGTLINYGYTF.

This clonotype has only a few counts. The V and J genes are TRBV4-1 and TRBJ2-3; unclear D gene. CDR1 is MGHRA and CDR2 is YSYEKL in the germline V gene. The CDR3 loop spans 14 amino acids. Trimming stripped 0 bases from V and 8 bases from J, with 12 bases between. The CDR3 DNA sequence: TGCGCCAGCAGCCAAGAAAGGATTACTACTACGCAGTATTTT. Translating it yields CASSQERITTTQYF.

On this clonotype itself: Germline is not matched at one junction end, which may reflect a read error. The V gene is TRBV6-1, the J gene TRBJ2-7; no definite D call. Per germline, CDR1 MNHNS and CDR2 SASEGT. This CDR3 has 11 amino acids. This CDR3 is CASSEPREQYF. The CDR3 DNA reads TGTGCCAGTAGTGAGCCTAGGGAGCAGTACTTC.

This clonotype occurred once. A much larger clone lies a single base off, so this may be a read error. V is TRBV28 and J is TRBJ2-5; either TRBD1 or TRBD2 may supply D (6 bases each). There are 14 residues in the CDR3. Trimming left V 5 bases short and J 1 base short, with 11 bases between. Germline CDR1 is MDHEN and CDR2 is SYDVKM. The CDR3 region has the DNA TGTGCCAGCAGTGTCAGGGGAGGCCAAGAGACCCAGTACTTC. Its protein product is CASSVRGGQETQYF.

The chain recombines TRBV20-1 with TRBJ2-1; tentative D call: TRBD1 (5 bases). Germline assignment: CDR1 DFQATT and CDR2 SNEGSKA (reference sequence). Trimming removed 3 bases from V and 10 bases from J, with 16 bases in between. The CDR3 is 13 residues long. The CDR3, as DNA: TGCAGTGCTAGTAACCTCCGGACAACAGAGCAGTTCTTC. Its protein product is CSASNLRTTEQFF.